This T cell receptor beta chain was captured in a study of blood T cell repertoires in COVID-19. Turning to the study itself: Nucleic acid was either cDNA or gDNA, and it came from T cells, B-cell-depleted T cells, or PBMCs.

How the authors handled the data: Nucleated cell number was recorded as an estimate derived from reference gene primer amplification. Data came from immunoSEQ multiplex PCR; TCRdb stores just in-frame clones and leaves some out. That table supplies the V and J calls and clone size; D and trimming were determined from the DNA. The data show some 230,000 clones, 86% seen once. CDR1 and CDR2 from the germline V gene are SGHRS and YFSETQ. The germline V and J ends were trimmed by 1 base and 6 bases, with 17 bases remaining between them. The CDR3 loop spans 16 amino acids. The gene calls are TRBV5-1 and TRBJ2-4; D possibly corresponds to TRBD1 (6 bases). The sequenced material came from peripheral blood. The source is a young man who had recovered from COVID-19. The CDR3 coding sequence is TGCGCCAGCAGCTTGCCACTAAGGGGGACGGGAAACATTCAGTACTTC. This gives the protein CASSLPLRGTGNIQYF.